A selection of T cell receptor beta chains follows, all from one sample in a study of CD8 T cells in ankylosing spondylitis. Each CDR3 protein gets one entry after TCRdb re-called the 5' RACE reads with MiXCR. The table lists 350,000 or so distinct CDR3 sequences, less than 10% of them singletons. Sequencing was carried out using blood, either unsorted or a sorted T cell fraction (not recorded which). Source of these receptors: a male donor with ankylosing spondylitis. CDR3s include the opening cysteine and the closing phenylalanine or tryptophan. A D gene is named only where the DNA matches it firmly. Some rows mark clone size as missing; the rest say once, few, many or name a class of expanded clone.

v_call	d_call	clone_size	j_call	cdr3_aa	cdr3_nt
TRBV20-1	.	few	TRBJ1-5	CSARRGTNSNQPQHF	TGCAGTGCTAGACGGGGGACAAATAGCAATCAGCCCCAGCATTTT
TRBV7-2	.	few	TRBJ2-6	CASSQISGANVLTF	TGTGCCAGCAGCCAGATCTCTGGGGCCAACGTCCTGACTTTC
TRBV12-3/TRBV12-4	.	.	TRBJ2-4	CASSLGGNTQYF	TGTGCCAGCAGTTTGGGGGGAAACACTCAGTACTTC
TRBV5-1	.	.	TRBJ2-7	CASRPLAHSSYEQYF	TGCGCCAGCAGGCCGCTAGCCCACAGCTCCTACGAGCAGTACTTC
TRBV7-2	.	few	TRBJ2-7	CASSLAGAREQYF	TGTGCCAGCAGCTTAGCGGGGGCCCGGGAGCAGTACTTC
TRBV2	.	many	TRBJ1-2	CASRRTADGYTF	TGTGCCAGCAGGAGAACCGCCGATGGCTACACCTTC
TRBV4-3	.	.	TRBJ1-4	CASSQDALEEKLFF	TGCGCCAGCAGCCAAGATGCACTGGAGGAAAAACTGTTTTTT
TRBV18	.	many	TRBJ1-5	CASSPGSNQPQHF	TGTGCCAGCTCACCGGGCAGCAATCAGCCCCAGCATTTT
TRBV7-9	TRBD2	.	TRBJ2-1	CASSPRGGSGYNEQFF	TGTGCCAGCAGTCCGAGGGGCGGGAGTGGCTACAATGAGCAGTTCTTC
TRBV27	TRBD2	.	TRBJ2-1	CASSPMIAGANEQFF	TGTGCCAGCAGCCCCATGATAGCGGGAGCCAATGAGCAGTTCTTC
TRBV6-4	.	.	TRBJ2-1	CASRPSGNNEQFF	TGTGCCAGCCGCCCCTCAGGGAACAATGAGCAGTTCTTC
TRBV29-1	TRBD2	few	TRBJ2-3	CSVVRLADNTDTQYF	TGCAGCGTTGTTCGACTAGCGGACAACACAGATACGCAGTATTTT
TRBV7-8	TRBD2	few	TRBJ2-1	CASSLVVAGYYNEQFF	TGTGCCAGCAGCTTAGTGGTAGCGGGTTACTACAATGAGCAGTTCTTC
TRBV5-5	.	few	TRBJ2-7	CASSATGTWSHEQYF	TGTGCCAGCAGCGCAACCGGGACATGGAGCCACGAGCAGTACTTC
TRBV7-9	TRBD1	.	TRBJ1-3	CASSRTGYWVRNTIYF	TGTGCCAGCAGCCGGACAGGATATTGGGTTCGAAACACCATATATTTT
TRBV5-1	.	few	TRBJ2-3	CASSLQGIETDTQYF	TGCGCCAGCAGCTTGCAGGGTATCGAAACAGATACGCAGTATTTT
TRBV7-8	.	few	TRBJ2-7	CASSTGRATYEQYF	TGTGCCAGCAGCACAGGCCGGGCCACCTACGAGCAGTACTTC
TRBV6-5	TRBD2	.	TRBJ2-3	CASSYSGGRADTQYF	TGTGCCAGCAGTTACTCTGGCGGGAGGGCAGATACGCAGTATTTT
TRBV5-1	.	many	TRBJ2-2	CASSFKVGESLRTGELFF	TGCGCCAGCAGCTTTAAGGTCGGGGAATCGCTGCGGACCGGGGAGCTGTTTTTT
TRBV9	TRBD2	few	TRBJ2-1	CASSVGAGGVYNEQFF	TGTGCCAGCAGCGTAGGAGCGGGAGGAGTCTACAATGAGCAGTTCTTC
TRBV28	TRBD1	.	TRBJ2-1	CASSSPGTGRYNEQFF	TGTGCCAGCAGTTCCCCCGGGACAGGACGATACAATGAGCAGTTCTTC
TRBV18	.	.	TRBJ1-1	CASSRAGWTEAFF	TGTGCCAGCTCACGGGCAGGGTGGACTGAAGCTTTCTTT
TRBV6-2/TRBV6-3	.	few	TRBJ1-1	CASSYRGAGGVNTEAFF	TGTGCCAGCAGTTACCGTGGGGCAGGAGGAGTGAACACTGAAGCTTTCTTT
TRBV18	TRBD2	.	TRBJ2-3	CASSPGLAGGLGTDTQYF	TGTGCCAGCTCACCAGGACTAGCGGGAGGCTTGGGCACAGATACGCAGTATTTT
TRBV12-3/TRBV12-4	TRBD2	many	TRBJ2-2	CASSLILTSGARELFF	TGTGCCAGCAGTTTAATTTTAACTAGCGGTGCCCGGGAGCTGTTTTTT
TRBV7-2	.	many	TRBJ2-1	CASSFRAVLGYNEQFF	TGTGCCAGCAGCTTCAGGGCGGTTCTTGGGTACAATGAGCAGTTCTTC
TRBV7-2	TRBD2	few	TRBJ2-3	CASSLLAETSTDTQYF	TGTGCCAGCAGCTTACTAGCGGAAACTAGCACAGATACGCAGTATTTT
TRBV20-1	TRBD1	few	TRBJ1-5	CSARGQGFDQPQHF	TGCAGTGCCCGAGGACAGGGGTTCGATCAGCCCCAGCATTTT
TRBV19	.	.	TRBJ1-4	CASSTPGRFATNEKLFF	TGTGCCAGTAGTACACCGGGACGATTTGCAACTAATGAAAAACTGTTTTTT
TRBV3-1	.	.	TRBJ1-2	CASSPGTLGGYTF	TGTGCCAGCAGCCCCGGGACACTTGGTGGCTACACCTTC
TRBV5-1	.	many	TRBJ2-3	CASSSNPTPDTQYF	TGCGCCAGCAGCTCTAATCCGACCCCAGATACGCAGTATTTT
TRBV12-3/TRBV12-4	TRBD1	few	TRBJ1-1	CASWTGGFGTEAFF	TGTGCCAGCTGGACAGGGGGCTTTGGAACTGAAGCTTTCTTT
TRBV27	.	.	TRBJ1-2	CASSNDKLWGYTF	TGTGCCAGCAGTAACGACAAATTATGGGGCTACACCTTC
TRBV7-9	.	many	TRBJ1-5	CASSSSGQPQHF	TGTGCCAGCAGCTCCTCTGGTCAGCCCCAGCATTTT
TRBV20-1	.	few	TRBJ2-3	CSARDLDSVFGSQYF	TGCAGTGCTAGAGATCTGGACAGCGTATTCGGTTCGCAGTATTTT
TRBV6-1	.	.	TRBJ2-7	CASSRPGGLKLEQYF	TGTGCCAGCAGCCGACCCGGGGGCCTTAAACTGGAGCAGTACTTC
TRBV11-3	.	.	TRBJ2-2	CASSRITGTPSTGELFF	TGTGCCAGCAGTCGTATTACCGGGACACCCTCGACCGGGGAGCTGTTTTTT
TRBV27	.	.	TRBJ1-5	CASSFFGGQPQHF	TGTGCCAGCAGTTTTTTCGGTGGTCAGCCCCAGCATTTT
TRBV5-1	TRBD1	many	TRBJ2-7	CASSSGTAKYEQYF	TGCGCCAGCAGCTCCGGGACAGCGAAATACGAGCAGTACTTC
TRBV7-8	.	.	TRBJ2-3	CASSPTSQVTDTQYF	TGTGCCAGCAGCCCCACGAGTCAAGTCACAGATACGCAGTATTTT
TRBV12-3/TRBV12-4	.	.	TRBJ2-1	CASSLIGIYEQFF	TGTGCCAGCAGTTTAATAGGTATCTATGAGCAGTTCTTC
TRBV5-6	.	many	TRBJ2-3	CASSLAGYTDTQYF	TGTGCCAGCAGCTTGGCCGGATACACAGATACGCAGTATTTT